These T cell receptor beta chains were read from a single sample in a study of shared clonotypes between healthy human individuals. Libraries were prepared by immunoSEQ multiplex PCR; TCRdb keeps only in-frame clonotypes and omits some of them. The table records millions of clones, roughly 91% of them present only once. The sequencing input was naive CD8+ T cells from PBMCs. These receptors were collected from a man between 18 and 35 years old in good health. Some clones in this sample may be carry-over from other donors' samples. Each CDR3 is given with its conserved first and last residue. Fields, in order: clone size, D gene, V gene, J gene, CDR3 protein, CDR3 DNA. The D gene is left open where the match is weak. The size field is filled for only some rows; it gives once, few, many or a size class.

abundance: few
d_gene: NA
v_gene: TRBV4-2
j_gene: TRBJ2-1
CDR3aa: CASSQGHEQFF
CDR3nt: TGTGCCAGCAGCCAGGGACATGAGCAGTTCTTC

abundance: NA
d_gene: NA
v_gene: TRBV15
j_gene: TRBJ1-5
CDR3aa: CATSKTRGPQPQHF
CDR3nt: TGTGCCACCAGCAAGACAAGGGGTCCTCAGCCCCAGCATTTT

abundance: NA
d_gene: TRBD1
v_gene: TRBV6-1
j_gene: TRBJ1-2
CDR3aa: CGTLRDRSDYGYTF
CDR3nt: TGTGGAACCCTCCGGGACAGGAGCGACTATGGCTACACCTTC

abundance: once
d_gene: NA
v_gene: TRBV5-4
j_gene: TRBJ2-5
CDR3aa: CASSPGGAQETQYF
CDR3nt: TGTGCCAGCAGTCCGGGTGGAGCTCAAGAGACCCAGTACTTC

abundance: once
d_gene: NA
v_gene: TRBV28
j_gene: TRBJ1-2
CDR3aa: CASSPLSPGYTF
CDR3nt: TGTGCCAGCAGTCCCCTGTCCCCTGGCTACACCTTC

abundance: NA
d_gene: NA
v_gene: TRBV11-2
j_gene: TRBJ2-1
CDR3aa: CASSLSFGWEPHGEQFF
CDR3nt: TGTGCCAGCAGCTTAAGTTTCGGATGGGAACCACATGGTGAGCAGTTCTTC

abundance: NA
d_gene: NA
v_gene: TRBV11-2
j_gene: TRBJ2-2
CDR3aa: CASHWEGEEVLTGELFF
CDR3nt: TGTGCCAGCCATTGGGAGGGGGAAGAGGTTTTGACCGGGGAGCTGTTTTTT

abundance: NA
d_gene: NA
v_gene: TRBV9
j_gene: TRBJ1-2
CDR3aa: CASSVALGSYGYTF
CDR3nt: TGTGCCAGCAGCGTAGCTCTGGGATCCTATGGCTACACCTTC

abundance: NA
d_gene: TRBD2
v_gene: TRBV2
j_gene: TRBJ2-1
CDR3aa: CASSERETAYNEQFF
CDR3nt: TGTGCCAGCAGCGAGCGGGAGACAGCCTACAATGAGCAGTTCTTC

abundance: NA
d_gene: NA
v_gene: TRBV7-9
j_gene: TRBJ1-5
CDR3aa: CASSPRIDRGSNQPQHF
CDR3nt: TGTGCCAGCAGCCCCCGGATCGACCGAGGGAGCAATCAGCCCCAGCATTTT

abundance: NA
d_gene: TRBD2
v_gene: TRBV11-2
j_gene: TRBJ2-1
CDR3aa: CASSLGGGNEQFF
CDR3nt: TGTGCCAGCAGCTTAGGGGGGGGCAATGAGCAGTTCTTC

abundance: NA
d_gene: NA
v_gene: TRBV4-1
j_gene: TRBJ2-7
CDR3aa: CASSPGTAASYEQYF
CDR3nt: TGCGCCAGCAGCCCAGGGACTGCCGCCTCCTACGAGCAGTACTTC

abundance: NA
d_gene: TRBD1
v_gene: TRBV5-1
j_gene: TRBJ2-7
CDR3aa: CASSLASRQGGVYEQYF
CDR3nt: TGCGCCAGCAGCTTGGCCTCCCGACAGGGCGGTGTCTACGAGCAGTACTTC

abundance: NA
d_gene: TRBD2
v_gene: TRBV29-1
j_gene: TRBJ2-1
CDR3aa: CSARTSGSYNEQFF
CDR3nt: TGCAGCGCAAGGACTAGCGGGTCGTACAATGAGCAGTTCTTC

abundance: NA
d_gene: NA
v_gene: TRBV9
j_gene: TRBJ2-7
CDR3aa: CASSVGAGDREQYF
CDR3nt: TGTGCCAGCAGCGTAGGGGCAGGGGACCGCGAGCAGTACTTC

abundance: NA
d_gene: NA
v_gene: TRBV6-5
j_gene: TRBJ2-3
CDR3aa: CASSYSRLGTDTQYF
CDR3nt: TGTGCCAGCAGTTACTCGCGTCTAGGAACAGATACGCAGTATTTT

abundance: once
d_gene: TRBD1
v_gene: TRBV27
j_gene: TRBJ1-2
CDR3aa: CASSYVGGANYGYTF
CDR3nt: TGTGCCAGCAGTTATGTAGGGGGCGCGAACTATGGCTACACCTTC

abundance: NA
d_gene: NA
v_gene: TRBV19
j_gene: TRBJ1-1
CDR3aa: CASTDKMNTEAFF
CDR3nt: TGTGCCAGTACCGACAAAATGAACACTGAAGCTTTCTTT

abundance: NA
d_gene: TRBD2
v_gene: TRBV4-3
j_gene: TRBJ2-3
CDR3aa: CASTPSVAGVLADTQYF
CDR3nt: TGCGCCAGCACACCATCTGTCGCGGGAGTTTTGGCAGATACGCAGTATTTT

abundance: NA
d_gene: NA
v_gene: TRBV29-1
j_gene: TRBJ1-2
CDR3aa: CSVMFARGYGYTF
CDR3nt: TGCAGCGTTATGTTCGCCAGGGGCTATGGCTACACCTTC

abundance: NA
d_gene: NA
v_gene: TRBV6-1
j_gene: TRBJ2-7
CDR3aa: CASSERAPRYEQYF
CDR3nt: TGTGCCAGCAGCGAAAGGGCCCCTCGGTACGAGCAGTACTTC

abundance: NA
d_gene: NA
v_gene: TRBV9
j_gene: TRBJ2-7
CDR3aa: CASSVGQEYEQYF
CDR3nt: TGTGCCAGCAGCGTAGGGCAGGAGTACGAGCAGTACTTC

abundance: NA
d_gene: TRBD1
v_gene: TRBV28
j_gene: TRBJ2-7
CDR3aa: CASTPGTAYEQYF
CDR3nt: TGTGCCAGCACACCCGGGACAGCCTACGAGCAGTACTTC

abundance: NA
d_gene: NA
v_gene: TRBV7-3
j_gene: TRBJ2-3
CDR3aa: CASSLSGSGGDTQYF
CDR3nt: TGTGCCAGCAGCTTATCCGGTAGCGGAGGGGATACGCAGTATTTT